What follows describes a single TCR beta chain. Its specificity is not known. The same CDR3 also results from other DNA sequences found in this sample. These data belong to a study of radiation and T cells in renal cell carcinoma. Points from the study as a whole: Baseline intratumoral clonotype presence is unknown without pretreatment biopsies. In blood, top tumor clones expanded by 2 weeks, shrinking by 4.

TCRdb's table, derived via immunoSEQ multiplex PCR, lists solely in-frame clones and lacks some. The sample contains 100,000 to 150,000 clones, around 84% of which appear only once. CDR3 length equals 15 residues. V lost 0 bases to trimming and J lost 7 bases, with 10 bases between them. Germline CDR1 is SGHAT and CDR2 is FQNNGV. Time point here: baseline pretreatment blood. As to treatment: 15 Gy SBRT to primary tumor, nephrectomy 4 weeks later. V gene TRBV11-2 combines with J gene TRBJ1-6; no clear D gene. The receptor comes from a woman in her sixties with renal cell carcinoma. The sequences come from blood, collected from a patient whose treatment included radiotherapy and nephrectomy. In DNA form, the CDR3 reads TGTGCCAGCAGCTTAGATCCTGGACCCAATTCACCCCTCCACTTT. Translated: CASSLDPGPNSPLHF.